Only a few counts were recorded for the clone carrying this T cell receptor beta chain. Its antigen is still unknown. The authors took one heparinised blood draw, averaging about 120 mL, from each donor. CD4+ naive, central memory, regulatory and stem cell-like memory cells were sorted via CD45RO/CCR7/CD25/CD127/CD95/CD27. The sample comes from a study of beta chain features in type 1 diabetes. Study-wide results and limits: Patients' naive, central memory and regulatory TCRB repertoires appeared more alike than those of healthy donors. Reduced insertions and increased deletions marked VDJ junctions in type 1 diabetes patients.

Since all of the isolated RNA was reverse transcribed, expressed TCRB transcripts were what got sequenced. Measured with immunoSEQ multiplex PCR; TCRdb has only the in-frame clones, and not every one. In the table there are under 900,000 clones, roughly a sixth of which are singletons. J was trimmed by 2 bases and V by 6 bases; bases with no gene match: 6. Germline values: CDR1 SNHLY, CDR2 FYNNEI. The CDR3 runs to 15 residues. The rearrangement links TRBV2 to TRBJ2-1, with 8 bases fitting TRBD1. Sequenced sample: naive CD4+ T cells from blood. The TCR sequence derives from a woman between 18 and 29 years old in good health. The CDR3: CASRLQGGAYNEQFF. CDR3 DNA: TGTGCCAGCAGATTACAGGGGGGAGCCTACAATGAGCAGTTCTTC.